This T cell receptor beta chain was profiled in a study of blood T cell repertoires in COVID-19 (TCRdb year 2020). A note on the overall study: Samples covering the acute and convalescent phases of COVID-19 were provided by collaborators in the United States, Italy and Spain. The prospective study material was composed of cDNA or gDNA derived from T cells, B-cell-depleted T cells, or PBMCs. Where HLA class I and class II types were available, the types were taken from metadata supplied by the sample provider, not from assay-based typing. Samples were obtained from the ongoing ImmuneRACE study (first 160 participants) and from about 1,300 subjects provided by 6 global collaborators. Subjects who had been exposed to COVID-19, were actively infected with it, or had recovered from it provided the deeply sampled blood TCRbeta repertoires that made up the dataset. A freely available public database, intended as a resource for researchers studying the immune response to SARS-CoV-2, is where the repertoires were released. A de-identified subject ID, COVID-19 status, age in years and sex were almost always included in the sample metadata.

Another Seattle source contributed samples from volunteer blood donors who had recovered from COVID-19. Collaborating institutions collected whole blood in K2EDTA tubes following their own protocols. For TCRbeta analysis, collaborator samples were shipped as frozen whole blood, as isolated PBMCs, or as DNA extracted from either sample type. TCRbeta CDR3 regions were amplified from genomic DNA using the immunoSEQ Assay, a bias-controlled multiplex PCR. In the source study's methods: Within the assay, amplification of reference gene primers was used to estimate how many nucleated cells each sample contained. To quantify the absolute abundance of each unique TCRbeta CDR3 rearrangement, sequence reads were collapsed and filtered. For each sample, productive Simpson clonality was calculated by taking the square root of Simpson's diversity index across productive rearrangements. The table comes from immuneACCESS by way of TCRdb, which keeps in-frame sequences with V and J called. Part of the clones is missing from these tables; in studies checked, under half for an unresolved V gene and the rest for unknown reasons. V and J calls and clone size are copied from that table; D and trimming were computed from the DNA. The table for this sample lists over 200,000 clones; 86% of them were counted only once. The ten largest clones capture about 2% of the sample.

Notes on this clone: It lacks a known antigen. Qualities for individual bases were not recorded, and no much larger clone is one base off.

Overall study results and their limits: The amount of clinical and demographic metadata varied by source and participant and was provided uncurated.

V loses 10 bases at its end and J loses 1 base; junction bases beyond the gene matches: 6. From its cysteine to its phenylalanine, the CDR3 spans 13 amino acids. Only the CDR3 DNA is retained, 39 bases long and in frame from the first base. The germline V gene provides CDR1 MNHEY and CDR2 SVGAGI. This receptor chain uses TRBV6-5 and TRBJ1-1; 7 bases in the middle match TRBD1. The source of this sequence is a man in his thirties or forties who had recovered from COVID-19. Sequenced: peripheral blood. The CDR3 in this case is CATRQGRNTEAFF. Read as DNA, the sequence is TGTGCCACCAGACAGGGACGGAACACTGAAGCTTTCTTT.